Here is one T cell receptor (beta chain) with its context. The sample is drawn from a study of identical twins' blood T cells. Germline V gives CDR1 LGHNT, CDR2 FRNRAP. Trimming pared 7 bases from V and 5 bases from J, leaving 17 bases between. This CDR3 is built from 14 residues. TCRdb independently ran MiXCR on the 5' RACE reads; one entry per CDR3 protein. The table includes fewer than 450,000 distinct CDR3 sequences, 28% detected once. This TCR was sampled from a woman between 18 and 55 years old in good health. The sample taken for sequencing was PBMCs. The chain is built from TRBV12-5 and TRBJ2-5, with D possibly matching TRBD1 (7 bases). CDR3 nucleotides: TGTGCTAGTGCCCAGGGGGGCTTAGTGGAGACCCAGTACTTC. Its protein product is CASAQGGLVETQYF.